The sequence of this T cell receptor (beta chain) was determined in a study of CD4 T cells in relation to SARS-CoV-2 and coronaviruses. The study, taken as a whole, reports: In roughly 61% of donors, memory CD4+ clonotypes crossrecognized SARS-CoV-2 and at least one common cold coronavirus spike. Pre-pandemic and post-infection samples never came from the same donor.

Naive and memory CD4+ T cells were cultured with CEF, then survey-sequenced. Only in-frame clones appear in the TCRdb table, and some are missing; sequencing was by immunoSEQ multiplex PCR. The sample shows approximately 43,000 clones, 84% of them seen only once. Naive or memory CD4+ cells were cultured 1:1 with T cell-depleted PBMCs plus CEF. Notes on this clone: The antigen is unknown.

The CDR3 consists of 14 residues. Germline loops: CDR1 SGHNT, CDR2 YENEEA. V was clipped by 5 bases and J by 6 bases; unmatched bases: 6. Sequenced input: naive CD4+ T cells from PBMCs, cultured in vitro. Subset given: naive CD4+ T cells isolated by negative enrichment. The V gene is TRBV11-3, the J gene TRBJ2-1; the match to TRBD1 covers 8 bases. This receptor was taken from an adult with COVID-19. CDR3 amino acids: CASSPRTGINEQFF. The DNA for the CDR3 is TGTGCCAGCAGCCCGAGGACAGGGATCAATGAGCAGTTCTTC. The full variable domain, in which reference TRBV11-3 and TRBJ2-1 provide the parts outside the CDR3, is EAGVVQSPRYKIIEKKQPVAFWCNPISGHNTLYWYLQNLGQGPELLIRYENEEAVDDSQLPKDRFSAERLKGVDSTLKIQPAELGDSAVYLCASSPRTGINEQFFGPGTRLTVL.